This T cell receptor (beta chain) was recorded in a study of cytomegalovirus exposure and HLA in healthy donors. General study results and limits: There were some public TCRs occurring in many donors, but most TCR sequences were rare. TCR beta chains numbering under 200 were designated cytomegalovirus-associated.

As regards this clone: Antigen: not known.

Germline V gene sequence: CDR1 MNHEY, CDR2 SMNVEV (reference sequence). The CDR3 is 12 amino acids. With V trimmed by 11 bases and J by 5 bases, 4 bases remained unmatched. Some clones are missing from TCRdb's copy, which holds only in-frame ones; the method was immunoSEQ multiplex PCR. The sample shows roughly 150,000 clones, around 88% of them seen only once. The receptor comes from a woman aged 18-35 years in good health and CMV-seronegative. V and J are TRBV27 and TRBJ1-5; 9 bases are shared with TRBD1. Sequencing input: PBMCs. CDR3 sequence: CACGTGYQPQHF. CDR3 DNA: TGTGCCTGCGGGACAGGGTATCAGCCCCAGCATTTT.